Sequencing of this T cell receptor (beta chain) was carried out in a study of cytomegalovirus exposure and HLA in healthy donors. Germline V gene sequence: CDR1 LNHNV, CDR2 YYDKDF (reference sequence). CDR3 length equals 14 residues. The V gene end was trimmed by 5 bases and the J gene end by 3 bases; junction bases not matched to a gene: 2. With 60 Vbeta and 13 Jbeta primers, the PCR was carried out. Sequencing was performed with immunoSEQ multiplex PCR; in TCRdb, only in-frame clones are kept and a portion is missing. This sample contains about 58,000 clones. The gene calls are TRBV15 and TRBJ2-3; 10 bases are a match to TRBD2. The sample taken for sequencing was PBMCs. This sequence originates from a male donor in good health and CMV-seronegative. The CDR3, as DNA: TGTGCCACCAGCGGGACTAGCGCAACAGATACGCAGTATTTT. This gives the protein CATSGTSATDTQYF.